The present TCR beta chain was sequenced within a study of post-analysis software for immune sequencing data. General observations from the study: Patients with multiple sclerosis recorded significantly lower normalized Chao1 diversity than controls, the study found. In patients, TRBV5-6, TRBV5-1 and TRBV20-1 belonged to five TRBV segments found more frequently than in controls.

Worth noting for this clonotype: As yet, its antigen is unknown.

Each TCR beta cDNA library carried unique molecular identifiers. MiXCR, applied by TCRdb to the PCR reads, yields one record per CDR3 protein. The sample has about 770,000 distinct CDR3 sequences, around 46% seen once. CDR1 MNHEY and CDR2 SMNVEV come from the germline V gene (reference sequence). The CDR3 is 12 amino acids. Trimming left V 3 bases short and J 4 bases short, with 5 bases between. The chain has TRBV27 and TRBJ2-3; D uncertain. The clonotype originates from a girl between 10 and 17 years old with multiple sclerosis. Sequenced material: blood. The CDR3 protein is CASSFQADTQYF. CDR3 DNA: TGTGCCAGCAGTTTTCAGGCAGATACGCAGTATTTT.